This T cell receptor beta chain was sequenced for a study of T-cell memory formation after mild COVID-19. Study-wide context: Largely donor-specific sequence clusters came from a couple of donors. The study's findings and limits: Clones contracting across day 15 to 85 had a balanced CD4/CD8 profile; later expanding clones leaned CD4+.

The CDR3 runs to 13 residues. V was clipped by 5 bases and J by 9 bases, with 15 bases between them. From germline, CDR1 is SGHRS and CDR2 YFSETQ. TCRdb re-derived calls from the 5' RACE reads in MiXCR, one entry per CDR3 protein. The sample includes tens of thousands of distinct CDR3 sequences, roughly 25% of them seen just once. Points on this clonotype: No antigen is known for it.

The sequence was obtained from a man in his late teens or twenties who had mild COVID-19 (a few samples of this study predate the infection). Cell type and time point are not known. The J gene is TRBJ2-1, the V gene TRBV5-1; D is undetermined. Source material: PBMCs or a T cell subset sorted from them (not recorded which). The CDR3 sequence: CASSAPGTPEQFF. The CDR3 DNA follows: TGCGCCAGCAGTGCTCCTGGAACTCCTGAGCAGTTCTTC.